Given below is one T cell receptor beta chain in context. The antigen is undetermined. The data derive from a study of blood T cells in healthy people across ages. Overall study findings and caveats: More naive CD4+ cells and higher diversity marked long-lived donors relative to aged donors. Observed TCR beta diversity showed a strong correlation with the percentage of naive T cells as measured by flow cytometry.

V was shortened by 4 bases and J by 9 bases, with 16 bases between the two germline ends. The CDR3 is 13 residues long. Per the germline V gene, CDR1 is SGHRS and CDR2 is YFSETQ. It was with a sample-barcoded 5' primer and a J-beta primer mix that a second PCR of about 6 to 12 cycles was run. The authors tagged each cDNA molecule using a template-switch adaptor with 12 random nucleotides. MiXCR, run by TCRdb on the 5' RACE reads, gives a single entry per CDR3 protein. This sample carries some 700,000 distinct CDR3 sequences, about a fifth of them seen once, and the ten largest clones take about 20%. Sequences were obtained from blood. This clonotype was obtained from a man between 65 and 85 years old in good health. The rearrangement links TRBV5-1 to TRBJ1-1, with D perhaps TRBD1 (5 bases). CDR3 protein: CASSRDRDAKAFF. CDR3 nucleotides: TGCGCCAGCAGCCGGGATAGGGACGCGAAAGCTTTCTTT. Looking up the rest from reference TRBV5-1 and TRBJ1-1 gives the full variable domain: KAGVTQTPRYLIKTRGQQVTLSCSPISGHRSVSWYQQTPGQGLQFLFEYFSETQRNKGNFPGRFSGRQFSNSRSEMNVSTLELGDSALYLCASSRDRDAKAFFGQGTRLTVV.